These 8 T cell receptor beta chains were all obtained from the same sample, sequenced in a study of T cell repertoires in aging, cancer and after chemotherapy. TCR beta rearrangements were amplified from peripheral blood genomic DNA. Multiplex touch-down PCR with TRB-A/B primers amplified rearranged V-D-J TRB sequences. TCRdb redid the calling of the multiplex PCR reads with MiXCR, one entry per CDR3 protein. The repertoire holds around 9,000 distinct CDR3 sequences, with under 50% as singletons. The source material was blood. The origin of the receptors is a human donor with a solid tumor.

This clonotype has a single count. V and J are TRBV15 and TRBJ1-5; a possible D gene is TRBD1 (5 bases). Per germline, CDR1 LNHNV and CDR2 YYDKDF (reference sequence). Trimming took 5 bases from V and 0 from J, leaving 23 bases between them. This CDR3 comprises 19 residues. CDR3 DNA: TGTGCCACCAGCTCCCGGGGGAAGGCAAGAGGACGTAGCAATCAGCCCCAGCATTTT. Translation gives CATSSRGKARGRSNQPQHF. The full variable domain, in which reference TRBV15 and TRBJ1-5 provide the parts outside the CDR3, is DAMVIQNPRYQVTQFGKPVTLSCSQTLNHNVMYWYQQKSSQAPKLLFHYYDKDFNNEADTPDNFQSRRPNTSFCFLDIRSPGLGDTAMYLCATSSRGKARGRSNQPQHFGDGTRLSIL.

This clonotype was seen more than once but under ten times. The V gene is TRBV5-3, the J gene TRBJ2-1, with 10 positions matching TRBD2. TRBV5-3 is noted as an ORF with a role that remains uncertain. CDR3 size: 16 residues. The V segment lost 4 bases and the J segment 4 bases; nucleotides outside the gene matches: 8. The CDR3 region is CARSLLAGESYNEQFF. CDR3 in DNA: TGTGCCAGAAGCCTCCTAGCGGGAGAGTCGTACAATGAGCAGTTCTTC.

The chain uses TRBV19 and TRBJ1-1; D perhaps matches TRBD1 (6 bases). Trimming removed 8 bases from V and 3 bases from J, with 22 bases in between. CDR3 size: 16 residues. Germline V gene sequence: CDR1 LNHDA, CDR2 SQIVND (reference sequence). CDR3 amino acids: CASDLGQGRWYTEAFF. Here the CDR3 DNA reads TGTGCCAGTGACCTAGGTCAGGGGCGTTGGTACACTGAAGCTTTCTTT.

This clonotype was seen a handful of times. The chain joins TRBV12-3 or TRBV12-4 to TRBJ2-1, with TRBD2 identical over 7 bases. This CDR3 is 11 amino acids long. J gave up 13 bases and V 5 bases, and 5 bases lay outside the gene matches. The CDR3 sequence: CASSRDYIQFF. In DNA form, the CDR3 reads TGTGCCAGCAGTCGGGACTATATACAGTTCTTC.

The chain couples TRBV11-3 to TRBJ2-7; TRBD2 might be the D (6 bases). With 1 base removed from V and 4 bases from J, the gap between germline ends came to 14 bases. This CDR3 has 15 amino acids. Germline V CDR1 and CDR2: SGHNT, YENEEA. Here the CDR3 DNA reads TGTGCCAGCAGCTTAGGTCCAGGGAGGAGGTACGAGCAGTACTTC. The encoded protein is CASSLGPGRRYEQYF.

This clonotype was seen once. The chain joins TRBV10-3 to TRBJ2-7, with TRBD1 as a possible D gene (5 bases). Trimming stripped 10 bases from V and 6 bases from J, with 13 bases between. The CDR3 sequence is 11 residues long. CDR1 is ENHRY and CDR2 is SYGVKD in the germline V gene. CDR3 DNA sequence: TGTGCCAGCAGAGTGGGGCCCGAGCAGTACTTC. This sequence encodes CASRVGPEQYF.

The chain joins TRBV11-3 to TRBJ1-2, with no clear D. From germline, CDR1 is SGHNT and CDR2 YENEEA. V was pared by 6 bases and J by 8 bases, with 16 bases between. CDR3 length: 13 residues. CDR3 residues: CASSFADEGGYTF. The CDR3 nucleotides are TGTGCCAGCAGTTTCGCCGATGAAGGAGGCTACACCTTC.

This clonotype was detected only a few times. For the CDR3, the DNA is TGTGCCAGTAGTATTCTGGGACAGGTCTATGGCTACACCTTC. Translated, it gives CASSILGQVYGYTF. The chain uses TRBV19 and TRBJ1-2; 8 bases map to TRBD1. V shed 3 bases, J shed 4 bases, and the junction held 4 bases outside the gene matches. The CDR3 is 14 amino acids. Looked up from germline, CDR1 is LNHDA and CDR2 is SQIVND (reference sequence).